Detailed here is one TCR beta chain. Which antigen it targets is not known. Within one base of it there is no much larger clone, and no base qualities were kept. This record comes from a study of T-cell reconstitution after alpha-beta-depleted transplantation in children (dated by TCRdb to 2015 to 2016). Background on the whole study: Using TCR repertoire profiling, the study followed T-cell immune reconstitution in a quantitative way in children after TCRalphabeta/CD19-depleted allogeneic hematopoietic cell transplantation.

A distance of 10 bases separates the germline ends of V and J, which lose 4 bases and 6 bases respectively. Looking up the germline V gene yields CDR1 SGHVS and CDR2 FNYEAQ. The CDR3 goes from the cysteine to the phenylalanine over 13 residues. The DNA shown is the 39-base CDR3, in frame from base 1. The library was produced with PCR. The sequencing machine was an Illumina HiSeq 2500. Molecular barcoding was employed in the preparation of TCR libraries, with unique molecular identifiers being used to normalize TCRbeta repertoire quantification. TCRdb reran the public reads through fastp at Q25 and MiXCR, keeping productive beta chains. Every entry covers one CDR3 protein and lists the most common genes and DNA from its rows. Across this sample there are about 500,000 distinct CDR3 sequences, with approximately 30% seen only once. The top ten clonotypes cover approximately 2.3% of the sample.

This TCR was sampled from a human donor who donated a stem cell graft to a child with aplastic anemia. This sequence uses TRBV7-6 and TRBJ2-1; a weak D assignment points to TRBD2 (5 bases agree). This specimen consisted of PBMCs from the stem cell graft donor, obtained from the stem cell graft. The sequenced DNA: TGTGCCAGCAGCTGGGGAGACGCCAATGAGCAGTTCTTC. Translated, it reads CASSWGDANEQFF.